A selection of T cell receptor beta chains follows, all from one sample in a study of cytomegalovirus exposure and HLA in healthy donors. Generated by immunoSEQ multiplex PCR, the TCRdb table keeps only in-frame clones and is missing some. The repertoire holds 120,000 to 150,000 clones, about three quarters seen once, with 3% in the top ten. The specimen was PBMCs. These receptors originate from a man between 35 and 55 years old in good health and CMV-seropositive. Each CDR3 is given with its conserved first and last residue. A D gene is named only where the DNA matches it firmly. Size is omitted from some rows. Given values are once, few, many or a class for expanded clones.

d_gene	abundance	j_gene	v_gene	CDR3aa	CDR3nt
TRBD2	NA	TRBJ2-1	TRBV7-3	CASSVTSGRFNEQFF	TGTGCCAGCAGCGTTACTAGCGGGAGATTCAATGAGCAGTTCTTC
NA	NA	TRBJ1-5	TRBV6-5	CASSSPGFNQPQHF	TGTGCCAGCAGTTCCCCAGGGTTCAATCAGCCCCAGCATTTT
NA	NA	TRBJ1-1	TRBV28	CASRGRRGAFF	TGTGCCAGCAGGGGGCGGCGAGGAGCTTTCTTT
TRBD2	once	TRBJ2-3	TRBV7-2	CASSLRLAGTDTQYF	TGTGCCAGCAGCTTACGGCTAGCGGGCACAGATACGCAGTATTTT
TRBD1	NA	TRBJ2-1	TRBV19	CASMMVAGGIEQFF	TGTGCCAGTATGATGGTTGCAGGGGGAATTGAGCAGTTCTTC
NA	NA	TRBJ2-2	TRBV6-6	CASLPGGPLKGELFF	TGTGCCAGCCTTCCCGGGGGTCCCTTAAAGGGGGAGCTGTTTTTT
NA	few	TRBJ1-1	TRBV11-2	CASSFVQEGTEAFF	TGTGCCAGCAGCTTTGTCCAGGAGGGCACTGAAGCTTTCTTT
TRBD2	NA	TRBJ2-1	TRBV7-7	CASSLEGGTRGYNEQFF	TGTGCCAGCAGCTTAGAGGGGGGGACTAGGGGCTACAATGAGCAGTTCTTC
NA	NA	TRBJ2-5	TRBV25-1	CASSEFGTLQETQYF	TGTGCCAGCAGTGAATTCGGGACATTACAAGAGACCCAGTACTTC
TRBD1	NA	TRBJ1-5	TRBV28	CASSPGQGDQPQHF	TGTGCCAGCAGTCCGGGACAGGGGGATCAGCCCCAGCATTTT
NA	NA	TRBJ2-2	TRBV19	CASQTFLKQGITGELFF	TGTGCCAGTCAAACATTTTTAAAACAGGGAATCACCGGGGAGCTGTTTTTT
TRBD1	NA	TRBJ1-5	TRBV28	CASSTVGDRGPYSQPQHF	TGTGCCAGCAGTACAGTAGGGGACAGGGGCCCTTATAGTCAGCCCCAGCATTTT
TRBD2	NA	TRBJ2-5	TRBV19	CASSKPGGGLETQYF	TGTGCCAGTAGTAAGCCGGGAGGAGGGTTGGAGACCCAGTACTTC
NA	NA	TRBJ2-3	TRBV5-1	CASSLTSPSTDTQYF	TGCGCCAGCAGCCTGACTTCTCCATCGACGGATACGCAGTATTTT
NA	NA	TRBJ2-3	TRBV7-2	CASTSEWAMAGTDTQYF	TGTGCCAGTACCTCTGAGTGGGCAATGGCTGGCACAGATACGCAGTATTTT
NA	once	TRBJ1-2	TRBV9	CASSVSSGYGYTF	TGTGCCAGCAGCGTATCCAGCGGCTATGGCTACACCTTC
TRBD1	NA	TRBJ1-1	TRBV10-1	CASSETSGTENTEAFF	TGCGCCAGCAGTGAGACGTCCGGGACAGAAAACACTGAAGCTTTCTTT
TRBD1	NA	TRBJ2-5	TRBV11-2	CASSHDRGFETQYF	TGTGCCAGCAGCCATGACAGGGGGTTTGAGACCCAGTACTTC
NA	once	TRBJ2-7	TRBV18	CASSPTTQSTREQYF	TGTGCCAGCTCACCAACAACCCAGAGTACTAGAGAGCAGTACTTC
TRBD1	NA	TRBJ1-5	TRBV2	CASSPGQTRNQPQHF	TGTGCCAGCAGTCCGGGACAGACCAGAAATCAGCCCCAGCATTTT
NA	NA	TRBJ2-3	TRBV5-6	CASSQGSGAQYF	TGTGCCAGCAGCCAGGGATCTGGTGCGCAGTATTTT
TRBD1	NA	TRBJ2-2	TRBV2	CASIKEGARGELFF	TGTGCCAGCATTAAAGAGGGGGCGAGGGGGGAGCTGTTTTTT
TRBD1	NA	TRBJ2-1	TRBV7-3	CSSSQNGQGAYNEQFF	TGTTCCAGCAGCCAAAATGGACAGGGGGCCTACAATGAGCAGTTCTTC
NA	NA	TRBJ1-3	TRBV19	CASSVRDTGNTIYF	TGTGCCAGTAGTGTCAGGGATACTGGAAACACCATATATTTT
NA	few	TRBJ1-1	TRBV9	CASSVVEDPNTEAFF	TGTGCCAGCAGCGTAGTGGAGGACCCGAACACTGAAGCTTTCTTT
NA	NA	TRBJ2-7	TRBV4-3	CASSLQFSYGQYF	TGCGCCAGCAGCCTACAGTTCTCCTACGGGCAGTACTTC
TRBD1	NA	TRBJ2-5	TRBV30	CAWEDRGLQETQYF	TGTGCCTGGGAGGACAGGGGACTACAAGAGACCCAGTACTTC
NA	NA	TRBJ2-1	TRBV27	CASKSGGTAGWMGAYNEQFF	TGTGCCAGCAAAAGTGGTGGGACAGCGGGCTGGATGGGGGCCTACAATGAGCAGTTCTTC
TRBD2	NA	TRBJ2-1	TRBV14	CASSHTSGGYNEQFF	TGTGCCAGCAGCCATACTAGCGGAGGTTACAATGAGCAGTTCTTC
TRBD1	NA	TRBJ2-2	TRBV7-3	CASSLNGRGLGGELFF	TGTGCCAGCAGCTTGAATGGCAGGGGGCTTGGCGGGGAGCTGTTTTTT
TRBD1	NA	TRBJ2-5	TRBV7-9	CASSLTGTAYQETQYF	TGTGCCAGCAGCCTAACCGGGACAGCCTACCAAGAGACCCAGTACTTC
TRBD1	NA	TRBJ1-2	TRBV12-5	CASGLDRGYGYTF	TGTGCTAGTGGTTTAGACAGGGGCTATGGCTACACCTTC
NA	NA	TRBJ2-1	TRBV7-9	CASSYQGNEQFF	TGTGCCAGCAGCTACCAGGGGAATGAGCAGTTCTTC
TRBD2	NA	TRBJ2-5	TRBV7-2	CASSFSPRGGQETQYF	TGTGCCAGCAGCTTTTCTCCGCGGGGGGGCCAAGAGACCCAGTACTTC
TRBD2	NA	TRBJ2-1	TRBV11-3	CASSSRLAEQFF	TGTGCCAGCAGCTCCCGACTAGCGGAGCAGTTCTTC
NA	NA	TRBJ1-2	TRBV29-1	CSVEVPVGVNYGYTF	TGCAGCGTTGAAGTCCCCGTGGGAGTAAACTATGGCTACACCTTC
TRBD2	once	TRBJ2-7	TRBV9	CASSVETSGRYEQYF	TGTGCCAGCAGCGTAGAGACTAGCGGGAGATACGAGCAGTACTTC
TRBD1	NA	TRBJ1-5	TRBV7-2	CASSLRTGANQPQHF	TGTGCCAGCAGCTTAAGGACAGGGGCAAATCAGCCCCAGCATTTT
TRBD2	NA	TRBJ2-1	TRBV5-5	CASSLGLAGGYNEQFF	TGTGCCAGCAGCTTGGGGCTAGCGGGAGGCTACAATGAGCAGTTCTTC
TRBD2	once	TRBJ2-7	TRBV6-6	CASSLGLAENYEQYF	TGTGCCAGCAGTCTCGGGCTAGCGGAGAACTACGAGCAGTACTTC